The sequence of this TCR beta chain was determined in a study of cytomegalovirus exposure and HLA in healthy donors. From germline, CDR1 is LNHDA and CDR2 SQIVND (reference sequence). Trimming pared 0 bases from V and 7 bases from J, leaving 7 bases between. The CDR3 spans 14 residues. The PCR ran on 60 Vbeta and 13 Jbeta primers. Sequencing was performed with immunoSEQ multiplex PCR; in TCRdb, only in-frame clones are kept and a portion is missing. Of approximately 110,000 clones in the sample, approximately 69% are singletons; the top ten hold 3% to 3.5%. In regard to this clone: Its antigen is currently unknown.

General study points: In a later analysis, TCR beta V- and J-gene trimming was associated with a missense DCLRE1C variant.

V usage is TRBV19 and J usage is TRBJ1-6; D possibly corresponds to TRBD1 (5 bases). The sequence was collected from a man in his thirties or forties in good health and CMV-seronegative. Sample: PBMCs. The CDR3 sequence: CASSIEGRNSPLHF. The CDR3 nucleotides read TGTGCCAGTAGTATAGAGGGGCGCAATTCACCCCTCCACTTT.